The sequence of this T cell receptor (beta chain) was determined in a study of B cell selection in AIRE deficiency. Study results and caveats: About 30% of healthy-shared Treg TCRbeta sequences appeared in patient Tconv cells.

As concerns this clone: No antigen is known for it.

There are 14 residues in the CDR3. V lost 0 bases, J lost 1 base, and 7 bases lay in between. The V gene's germline CDR1 is SGDLS and CDR2 YYNGEE. Some clones are missing from TCRdb's copy, which holds only in-frame ones; the method was immunoSEQ multiplex PCR. The sample has some 25,000 clones; approximately 90% are singletons. Regulatory T cells were sorted as CD4+CD25hiCD127low/negative. This TCR derives from a human donor in good health. The J gene is TRBJ2-5, the V gene TRBV9, with D possibly TRBD2 on 5 matching bases. Sequenced sample: CD4+CD25+ Tregs sorted from PBMCs. CDR3 nucleotides: TGTGCCAGCAGCGTAGGCGGGTTCCAAGAGACCCAGTACTTC. This translates into CASSVGGFQETQYF.